This TCR beta chain was obtained from a study of blood T cell repertoires in COVID-19. The overall study: COVID-19 samples collected from the United States, Italy and Spain covered acute and convalescent phases. T cells, B-cell-depleted T cells, or PBMCs provided the cDNA or gDNA that served as material.

This CDR3 spans 15 amino acids. With 6 bases removed from V and 8 bases from J, the gap between germline ends came to 20 bases. Germline CDR1 is MNHEY and CDR2 is SVGAGI. As handled by the study authors: For nucleated cells, counts were estimated from reference gene primer amplification. Libraries were prepared by immunoSEQ multiplex PCR; TCRdb keeps only in-frame clonotypes and omits some of them. That table furnishes V, J and clone size, whereas the DNA furnished D and trimming. The sample holds approximately 76,000 clones; 70% to 90% are singletons and the top ten take around 7.9%. This chain connects TRBV6-5 to TRBJ2-1, with a weak D call TRBD1 (6 bases). Sequenced: peripheral blood. This clonotype originated in a man aged 25-45 years with acute or convalescent COVID-19. CDR3 loop: CASSLGDPGTYEQFF. The CDR3 region has the DNA TGTGCCAGCAGCCTTGGGGACCCAGGGACATATGAGCAGTTCTTC.